The rows below give T cell receptor beta chains drawn from one sample of a study of T-cell memory formation after mild COVID-19. TCRdb called the 5' RACE reads again in MiXCR, with one record for every CDR3 protein. The sample lists around 420,000 distinct CDR3 sequences; 20% to 25% were seen once. Source material: PBMCs or a T cell subset sorted from them (not recorded which). The receptor set was obtained from an adult woman who had mild COVID-19 (a few samples of this study predate the infection). Cell type and time point are not known. The CDR3 runs from the conserved cysteine through the conserved F or W. The D gene is left open where the match is weak. The size of a clone is reported for some rows only, either as once, few or many, or as a class for expanded clones.

clone_size,j_call,v_call,d_call,cdr3_aa,cdr3_nt
-,TRBJ1-4,TRBV27,TRBD1,CASSFRDRGEKLFF,TGTGCCAGCAGTTTCCGGGACAGGGGTGAAAAACTGTTTTTT
few,TRBJ2-1,TRBV5-5,-,CASSLAAAGGTPQFF,TGTGCCAGCAGCTTGGCGGCGGCAGGGGGGACCCCGCAGTTCTTC
few,TRBJ2-3,TRBV7-8,-,CASSSREGVITDTQYF,TGTGCCAGCAGCTCCCGTGAGGGGGTGATCACAGATACGCAGTATTTT
few,TRBJ2-7,TRBV19,-,CASSIVDGSYEQYF,TGTGCCAGTAGTATAGTAGACGGATCCTACGAGCAGTACTTC
few,TRBJ2-5,TRBV4-1,-,CASSRLLGGAQETQYF,TGCGCCAGCAGCCGCCTTTTAGGAGGGGCCCAAGAGACCCAGTACTTC
-,TRBJ1-3,TRBV20-1,TRBD1,CSASDRGGNTIYF,TGCAGTGCTAGTGACAGGGGAGGAAACACCATATATTTT
-,TRBJ2-5,TRBV5-1,-,CASSLYPGETQYF,TGCGCCAGCAGCCTGTACCCAGGAGAGACCCAGTACTTC
few,TRBJ2-1,TRBV6-5,-,CASSYSIENEQFF,TGTGCCAGCAGTTACTCGATAGAAAATGAGCAGTTCTTC
-,TRBJ1-6,TRBV20-1,-,CSAGLTGAPLHF,TGCAGTGCTGGATTAACGGGGGCACCCCTCCACTTT
-,TRBJ2-7,TRBV11-2,TRBD2,CASSLGLALPEQYF,TGTGCCAGCAGCCTGGGACTAGCGCTCCCCGAGCAGTACTTC
-,TRBJ1-1,TRBV6-1,-,CASSESRWTEAFF,TGTGCCAGCAGTGAATCTCGGTGGACTGAAGCTTTCTTT
-,TRBJ2-3,TRBV12-3/TRBV12-4,-,CASVAAITDTQYF,TGTGCCAGCGTAGCGGCAATCACAGATACGCAGTATTTT
many,TRBJ2-7,TRBV12-3/TRBV12-4,TRBD1,CASSSPQGAAYEQYF,TGTGCCAGCAGTTCCCCACAGGGGGCCGCCTACGAGCAGTACTTC
-,TRBJ2-7,TRBV5-6,-,CASSPGRVYEQYF,TGTGCCAGCAGCCCCGGTAGAGTATACGAGCAGTACTTC
-,TRBJ2-1,TRBV30,-,CAWSSSLPKQFF,TGTGCCTGGTCGTCGAGCCTCCCCAAGCAGTTCTTC
many,TRBJ1-1,TRBV7-3,-,CASSLSDSPNTEAFF,TGTGCCAGCAGCTTATCGGACAGCCCGAACACTGAAGCTTTCTTT
-,TRBJ1-6,TRBV19,TRBD1,CASTASGGSSPLHF,TGTGCCAGTACCGCCTCAGGGGGCTCTTCACCCCTCCACTTT
many,TRBJ2-7,TRBV5-1,-,CASSLRTIQDEQYF,TGCGCCAGCAGCCTTAGGACGATTCAGGACGAGCAGTACTTC
-,TRBJ2-7,TRBV5-1,-,CASSLKMGYEQYF,TGCGCCAGCAGCTTGAAGATGGGCTACGAGCAGTACTTC
-,TRBJ2-1,TRBV5-1,TRBD2,CASSLVTSGRANEQFF,TGCGCCAGCAGCTTGGTGACTAGCGGGAGGGCCAATGAGCAGTTCTTC
-,TRBJ1-5,TRBV20-1,-,CSCGSLSNQPQHF,TGCAGTTGCGGATCTCTCAGCAATCAGCCCCAGCATTTT
-,TRBJ1-1,TRBV12-3/TRBV12-4,-,CASIIPGRTTEAFF,TGTGCCAGCATCATCCCCGGACGGACCACTGAAGCTTTCTTT
-,TRBJ2-1,TRBV20-1,TRBD1,CSASGTGDYNEQFF,TGCAGTGCATCCGGGACAGGAGACTACAATGAGCAGTTCTTC
-,TRBJ2-7,TRBV3-1,-,CASSSTIGVREQYF,TGTGCCAGCAGTTCTACAATCGGGGTGAGGGAGCAGTACTTC
-,TRBJ2-5,TRBV20-1,TRBD2,CSARWGGLLYQETQYF,TGCAGTGCTAGGTGGGGGGGACTATTATACCAAGAGACCCAGTACTTC
few,TRBJ2-5,TRBV4-3,-,CASSQIGTAGETQYF,TGCGCCAGCAGCCAGATAGGTACCGCGGGAGAGACCCAGTACTTC
few,TRBJ1-1,TRBV6-1,TRBD1,CASSGDRLNTEAFF,TGTGCCAGCAGTGGGGACAGGCTTAACACTGAAGCTTTCTTT
few,TRBJ1-2,TRBV6-5,-,CASSYGRRDYGYTF,TGTGCCAGCAGTTACGGACGCCGCGACTATGGCTACACCTTC